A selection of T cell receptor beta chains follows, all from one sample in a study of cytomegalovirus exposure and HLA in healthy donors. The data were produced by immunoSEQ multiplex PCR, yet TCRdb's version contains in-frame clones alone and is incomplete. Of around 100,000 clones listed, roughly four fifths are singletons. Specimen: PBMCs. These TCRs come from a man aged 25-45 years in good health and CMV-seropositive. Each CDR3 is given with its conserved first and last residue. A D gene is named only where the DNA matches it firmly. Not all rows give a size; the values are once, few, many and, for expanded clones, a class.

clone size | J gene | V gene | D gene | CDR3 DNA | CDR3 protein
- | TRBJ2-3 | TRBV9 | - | TGTGCCAGCAGCGCCAGGGGCTTCACAGATACGCAGTATTTT | CASSARGFTDTQYF
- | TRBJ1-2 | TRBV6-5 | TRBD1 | TGTGCCAGCAGCCGACAGGGGGTAAACGGCTACACCTTC | CASSRQGVNGYTF
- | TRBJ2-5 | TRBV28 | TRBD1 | TGTGCCAGCAGTTCCATAACAGGGGCGGCGAGGGAGACCCAGTACTTC | CASSSITGAARETQYF
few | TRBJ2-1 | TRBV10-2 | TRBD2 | TGCGCCAGCAGCAGCCAACTAGCGGGAGAATTTGGTGAGCAGTTCTTC | CASSSQLAGEFGEQFF
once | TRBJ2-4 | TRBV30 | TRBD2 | TGTGCCTGGAGTGTATGGGCTAGCGGGAGGGCCGCAAACAATCTAGCCAAAAACATTCAGTACTTC | CAWSVWASGRAANNLAKNIQYF
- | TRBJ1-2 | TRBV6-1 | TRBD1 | TGTGCCAGCTTGGCAGGGGGCAACTATGGCTACACCTTC | CASLAGGNYGYTF
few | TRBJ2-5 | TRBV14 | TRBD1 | TGTGCCAGCAGCCTTAGGACAGGGGGCCCAGAGACCCAGTACTTC | CASSLRTGGPETQYF
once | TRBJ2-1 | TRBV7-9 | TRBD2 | TGTGCCAGCAGCCAGGTTGGGACTGGCGGGGGGGGGTTCTTC | CASSQVGTGGGGFF
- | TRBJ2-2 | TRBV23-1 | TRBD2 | TGCGCCAGCAGTCAATTCCCCAGCGGGAGGTCGCACACCGGGGAGCTGTTTTTT | CASSQFPSGRSHTGELFF
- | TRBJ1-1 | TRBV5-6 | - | TGTGCCAGCAGCTTGCAGGGTACTGGCACTGAAGCTTTCTTT | CASSLQGTGTEAFF
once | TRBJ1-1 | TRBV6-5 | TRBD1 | TGTGCCAGCTACAGGGGGGCGAGCACTGAAGCTTTCTTT | CASYRGASTEAFF
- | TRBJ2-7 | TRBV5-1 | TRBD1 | TGCGCCAGCAGCTTGGTTTCAGGGGGTCGGTACGAGCAGTACTTC | CASSLVSGGRYEQYF
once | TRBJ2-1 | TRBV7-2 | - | TGTGCCAGCAGCTCCCAGACTCGCTACAATGAGCAGTTCTTC | CASSSQTRYNEQFF
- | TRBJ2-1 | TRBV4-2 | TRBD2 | TGTGCCAGCAGCCAAGGGCTAGCGGGAGGGAGGTACAATGAGCAGTTCTTC | CASSQGLAGGRYNEQFF
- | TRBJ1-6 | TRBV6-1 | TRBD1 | TGTGCCAGCAAGGACAGGGACTCTTCACCCCTCCACTTT | CASKDRDSSPLHF
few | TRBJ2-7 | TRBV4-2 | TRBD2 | TGTGCCAGCAGCGCGGGAGGGTCTGGACTAGCGGGGGGCTACGAGCAGTACTTC | CASSAGGSGLAGGYEQYF
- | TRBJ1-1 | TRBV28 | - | TGTGCCAGCAGTTTGCCAGGGTCTGAAGCTTTCTTT | CASSLPGSEAFF
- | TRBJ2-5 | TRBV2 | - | TGTGCCAGCACAAAGGAGACGGGGGAGACCCAGTACTTC | CASTKETGETQYF
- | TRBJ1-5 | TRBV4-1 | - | TGCGCCAGCAGCCAAGTGGAGGATATCGATCAGCCCCAGCATTTT | CASSQVEDIDQPQHF
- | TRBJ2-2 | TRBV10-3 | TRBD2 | TGTGCCACTTTAGCGGGGGGGCATACCGGGGAGCTGTTTTTT | CATLAGGHTGELFF
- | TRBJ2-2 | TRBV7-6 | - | TGTGCCAGCAGCACGACATACGATAGCACCGGGGAGCTGTTTTTT | CASSTTYDSTGELFF
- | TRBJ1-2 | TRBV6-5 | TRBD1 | TGTGCCAGCAGTTACTTGACAGGGGATGGCTACACCTTC | CASSYLTGDGYTF
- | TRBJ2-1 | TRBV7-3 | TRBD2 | TGTGCCAGCAGCCGACTAGCGGGGGGGCCAATCCCCAATGAGCAGTTCTTC | CASSRLAGGPIPNEQFF
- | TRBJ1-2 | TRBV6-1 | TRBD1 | TGTGCCAGCAGGAACAGGGGGGACTATGGCTACACCTTC | CASRNRGDYGYTF
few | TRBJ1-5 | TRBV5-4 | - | TGTGCCAGCAGCCGGGGCGGGGACAATCAGCCCCAGCATTTT | CASSRGGDNQPQHF
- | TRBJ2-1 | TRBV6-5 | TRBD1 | TGTGCCAGCAGTCCCGGACAGGGAGGCAATGAGCAGTTCTTC | CASSPGQGGNEQFF
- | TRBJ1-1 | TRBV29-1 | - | TGCAGCGCTGCAGGGATAACCACTGAAGCTTTCTTT | CSAAGITTEAFF
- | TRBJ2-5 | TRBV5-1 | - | TGCGCCAGCAGGGTTGGGGTCGGGAGTTGGCAAGAGACCCAGTACTTC | CASRVGVGSWQETQYF
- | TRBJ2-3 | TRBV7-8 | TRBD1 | TGTGCCAGCAGCTTAGTGGGACAGGGGGCGCTTCGCACAGATACGCAGTATTTT | CASSLVGQGALRTDTQYF
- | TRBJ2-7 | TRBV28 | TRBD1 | TGTGCCAGCAGTTCAGGGACAGGGGGCGTCTACGAGCAGTACTTC | CASSSGTGGVYEQYF
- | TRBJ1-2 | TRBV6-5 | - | TGTGCCAGCAGTTCACTGGCCGCCGGGAACTATGGCTACACCTTC | CASSSLAAGNYGYTF
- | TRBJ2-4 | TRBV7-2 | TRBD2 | TGTGCCAGCGCGAACCAGCGGGGGGCCGACATTCAGTACTTC | CASANQRGADIQYF
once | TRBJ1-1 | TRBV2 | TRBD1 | TGTGCCAGCAGCCTACGACAGGGGTACACTGAAGCTTTCTTT | CASSLRQGYTEAFF
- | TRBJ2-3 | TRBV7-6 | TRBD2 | TGTGCCAGCAGCCCGTCCGGGGGGGCCCCCACAGATACGCAGTATTTT | CASSPSGGAPTDTQYF
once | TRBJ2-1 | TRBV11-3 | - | TGTGCCAGCAGCTCTCTCGTTCAGACTAATGAGCAGTTCTTC | CASSSLVQTNEQFF
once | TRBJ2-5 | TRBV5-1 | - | TGCGCCAGCAGTCCCGGGGTAGTTGAGAAGACCCAGTACTTC | CASSPGVVEKTQYF
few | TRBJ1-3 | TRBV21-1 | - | TGTGCCAGCAGCAAAAACCCACAGGGGGCAGGAAACACCATATATTTT | CASSKNPQGAGNTIYF
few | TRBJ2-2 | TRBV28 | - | TGTGCCAGCAGTTTAAGGGAGCGGCACACCGGGGAGCTGTTTTTT | CASSLRERHTGELFF
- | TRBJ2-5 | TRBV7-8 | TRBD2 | TGTGCCAGCAGCCGAAGGACTAGCGGGGACTTTAAAGAGACCCAGTACTTC | CASSRRTSGDFKETQYF
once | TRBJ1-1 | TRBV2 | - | TGTGCCAGCAGTGAACTGGAGGGCAACACTGAAGCTTTCTTT | CASSELEGNTEAFF
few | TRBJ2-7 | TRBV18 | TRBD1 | TGTGCCAGCTCACCGGGACAGGGTGTATACGAGCAGTACTTC | CASSPGQGVYEQYF
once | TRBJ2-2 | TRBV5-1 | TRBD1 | TGCGCCAGCAGCTTGACAGGGGGTTTCACCGGGGAGCTGTTTTTT | CASSLTGGFTGELFF
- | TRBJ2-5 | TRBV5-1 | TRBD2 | TGCGCCAGCAGCCCAGGACTAGCGGGAAGAGAGACCCAGTACTTC | CASSPGLAGRETQYF
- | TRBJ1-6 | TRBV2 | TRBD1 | TGTGCCTGGCAGGGGGATAGGTCACCCCTCCACTTT | CAWQGDRSPLHF
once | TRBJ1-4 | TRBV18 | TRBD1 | TGTGCCAGCTCACGACCCGGGACAGGGTATGAAAAACTGTTTTTT | CASSRPGTGYEKLFF
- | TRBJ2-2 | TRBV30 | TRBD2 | TGTGCCTGGCACGGGCGGGGGGGCTTGGCCGGGGAGCTGTTTTTT | CAWHGRGGLAGELFF
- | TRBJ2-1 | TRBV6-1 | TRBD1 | TGTGCCAGCAGTCGACAGGGGAGTTACCGTGAGCAGTTCTTC | CASSRQGSYREQFF
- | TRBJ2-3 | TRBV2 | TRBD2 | TGTGCCAGCAGGCCGGGGACTAGCGGGAGGGTTAGCACAGATACGCAGTATTTT | CASRPGTSGRVSTDTQYF
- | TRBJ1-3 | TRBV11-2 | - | TGTGCCAGCAGCTTCTTTAGTCCAGGGCCCAGTTACTCTGGAAACACCATATATTTT | CASSFFSPGPSYSGNTIYF
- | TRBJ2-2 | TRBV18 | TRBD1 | TGTGCCAGCTCATTTAGTGGACAGGGCATCGCCGGGGAGCTGTTTTTT | CASSFSGQGIAGELFF
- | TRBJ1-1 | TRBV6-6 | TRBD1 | TGTGCCAGCTACAGGGGGCACACTGAAGCTTTCTTT | CASYRGHTEAFF
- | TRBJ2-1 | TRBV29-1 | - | TGCAGCGTTGAGCGGGTGTCGAGCTCCTACAATGAGCAGTTCTTC | CSVERVSSSYNEQFF